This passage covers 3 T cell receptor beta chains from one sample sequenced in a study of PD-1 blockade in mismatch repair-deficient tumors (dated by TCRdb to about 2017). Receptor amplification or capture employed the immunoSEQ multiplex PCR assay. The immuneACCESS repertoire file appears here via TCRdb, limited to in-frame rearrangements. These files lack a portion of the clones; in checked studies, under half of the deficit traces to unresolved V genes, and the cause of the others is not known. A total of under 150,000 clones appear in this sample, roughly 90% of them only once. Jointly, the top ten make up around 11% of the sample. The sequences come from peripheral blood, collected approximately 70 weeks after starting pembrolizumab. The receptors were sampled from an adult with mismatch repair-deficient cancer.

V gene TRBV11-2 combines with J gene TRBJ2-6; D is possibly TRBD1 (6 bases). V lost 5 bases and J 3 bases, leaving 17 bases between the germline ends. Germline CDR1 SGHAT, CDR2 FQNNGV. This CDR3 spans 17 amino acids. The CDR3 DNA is TGTGCCAGCAGCCAAGAGGGGTGGGGGCTTGGGGCCAACGTCCTGACTTTC. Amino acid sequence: CASSQEGWGLGANVLTF.

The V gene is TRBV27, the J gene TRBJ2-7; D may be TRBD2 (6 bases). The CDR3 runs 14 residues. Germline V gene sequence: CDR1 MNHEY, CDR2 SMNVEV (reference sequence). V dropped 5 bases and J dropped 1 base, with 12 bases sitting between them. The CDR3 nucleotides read TGTGCCAGCAGTCCGCGGGAAACATCCTACGAGCAGTACTTC. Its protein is CASSPRETSYEQYF.

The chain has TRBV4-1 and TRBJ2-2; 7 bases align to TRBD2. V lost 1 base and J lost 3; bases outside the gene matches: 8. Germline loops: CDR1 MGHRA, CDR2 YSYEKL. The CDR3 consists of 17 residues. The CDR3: CASSQVGGRGYTGELFF. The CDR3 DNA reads TGCGCCAGCAGCCAAGTCGGGGGGAGAGGGTACACCGGGGAGCTGTTTTTT.